This TCR beta chain was retrieved from a study of blood T cell repertoires in COVID-19 (dated by TCRdb to 2020 to 2021). At the level of the whole study: The collaborator samples originated in the United States, Italy and Spain and spanned the acute and convalescent phases of COVID-19. Samples came from the ongoing ImmuneRACE study (first 160 participants) plus 1,254 subjects from 6 global collaborators. The sample metadata nearly always contained a de-identified subject ID, COVID-19 status, age in years and sex. The repertoires were released in a freely available public database intended as a resource for research on the immune response to SARS-CoV-2. Where HLA class I and class II types were available, the types were taken from metadata supplied by the sample provider, not from assay-based typing. The dataset comprised deeply sampled blood TCRbeta repertoires from subjects exposed to, actively infected with, or recovered from COVID-19. The material from the prospective study consisted of cDNA or gDNA derived from T cells, B-cell-depleted T cells, or PBMCs. Overall study results and their limits: How much clinical and demographic metadata was included differed by source and by participant, and the metadata was provided uncurated.

In the prospective study, participants were about 18 to 100 years old, resided in about two dozen geographic areas of the United States, and were enrolled through a virtual design. In the prospective study, cohorts were assigned on the basis of participant-reported clinical history obtained from a screening survey and a study questionnaire. Exposed participants were defined as having been in contact with someone with a PCR-confirmed or clinician-diagnosed COVID-19 case within 2 weeks of study entry. Each participant in the prospective study had whole blood, serum and a nasopharyngeal or oropharyngeal swab collected by mobile phlebotomists. Prospective study participants could optionally give additional blood draws and questionnaires over an approximately 2-month period. Before DNA extraction, blood samples from the prospective study were shipped at room temperature or frozen. Regarding this clone: There is no known antigen for this receptor. Per-base quality was not reported, and no clone a single base away is much larger than it.

TCRbeta CDR3 regions were amplified from genomic DNA using the immunoSEQ Assay, a bias-controlled multiplex PCR. Turning to the authors' computational methods: Nucleated cell counts per sample were estimated from amplification of reference gene primers within the assay. To quantify the absolute abundance of each unique TCRbeta CDR3 rearrangement, sequence reads were collapsed and filtered. For each sample, productive Simpson clonality was calculated by taking the square root of Simpson's diversity index across productive rearrangements. TCRdb's version of the immuneACCESS table is confined to in-frame rearrangements and falls short of the full clone set. An unresolved V gene accounts for under half of the shortfall where checked; the remainder is of unknown origin. V and J calls and clone size are those listed in that table; D and trimming were worked out from the DNA. The sample profile shows about 190,000 clones; 84% of them were found once. In total, the top ten clones hold under 4% of the sample.

The source of this sequence is a woman between 25 and 40 years old who had been exposed to COVID-19. Sequencing was performed on PBMCs or T cells enriched from blood (not recorded which).

The sequenced DNA: TGTGCCAGCAGGGGGGACTACGGCAATCAGCCCCAGCATTTT. Its amino acids are CASRGDYGNQPQHF. The chain is made from TRBV6-5 and TRBJ1-5, and possibly TRBD1, on 5 matching bases. From the germline V gene, CDR1 is MNHEY and CDR2 is SVGAGI. The CDR3 goes from the cysteine to the phenylalanine over 14 residues. The read is trimmed to its CDR3 DNA, 42 bases read in frame from base 1. The V end loses 6 bases and the J end loses 2 bases, and a stretch of 11 bases separates them.